This record covers a single T cell receptor (beta chain). Germline is not matched at one junction end, which may reflect a read error. The germline V gene has CDR1 MDHEN and CDR2 SYDVKM. CDR3 length: 14 residues. This entry is derived from a study of tumor-infiltrating lymphocytes in primary liver carcinoma. Total RNA (roughly 530 ng) served as template for TCR beta cDNA synthesis primed by a constant-region primer. ARM-PCR, slightly modified, supplied the TCR beta libraries through three nested multiplex PCR rounds. With TRBV1-TRBV30 forward primers and a C-beta reverse primer, the first two PCR rounds were run for approximately 10 cycles each. MiXCR was run by TCRdb on the multiplex PCR reads, yielding one entry per CDR3 protein. Of about 120,000 distinct CDR3 sequences listed, around 70% are singletons. DNA and RNA were both co-extracted from approximately 20-30 mg of bulk tissue that had not been sorted.

Sample: tumor-adjacent normal liver tissue. V usage is TRBV28 and J usage is TRBJ1-3; D uncertain. This TCR was sampled from an older woman with primary liver carcinoma and hepatitis B virus infection. The CDR3 sequence is CAGSLLGTGNTIYF. CDR3 coding DNA: TGTGCCGGCAGTTTACTGGGAACTGGAAACACCATATATTTT. The whole variable domain, remainder taken from reference TRBV28 and TRBJ1-3, is DVKVTQSSRYLVKRTGEKVFLECVQDMDHENMFWYRQDPGLGLRLIYFSYDVKMKEKGDIPEGYSVSREKKERFSLILESASTNQTSMYLCAGSLLGTGNTIYFGEGSWLTVV.